This T cell receptor beta chain was observed in a study of CD8 T cells in ankylosing spondylitis. This clonotype came up a few times. Its antigen is still unknown. The study, taken as a whole, reports: A motif in TCR beta, a set of fewer than ten highly homologous variants, appeared characteristic of ankylosing spondylitis blood.

Trimming removed 0 bases from V and 7 bases from J; junction bases left unmatched: 4. Germline lookup yields CDR1 MNHEY and CDR2 SVGAGI. The CDR3 contains 15 residues. One entry per CDR3 protein results from TCRdb running MiXCR on the 5' RACE reads. The data contain about 340,000 distinct CDR3 sequences, 7% to 9% of them singletons. The receptor was isolated from a male donor with ankylosing spondylitis. The V call is TRBV6-5, the J call TRBJ2-1; 9 nucleotides agree with TRBD2. The sequencing input was blood, either unsorted or a sorted T cell fraction (not recorded which). CDR3 in DNA: TGTGCCAGCAGTTACTCGCTAGCGGGACGTAATGAGCAGTTCTTC. Its protein product is CASSYSLAGRNEQFF.